This T cell receptor (beta chain) appears in the sequencing data of a study of blood T cells in healthy people across ages. Per germline, CDR1 SGHTA and CDR2 FQGNSA. V lost 1 base and J lost 2, with 13 bases in between. The CDR3 length is 16 residues. A sample-barcoded 5' primer and a J-beta primer mix were used in a second PCR of about 7 to 12 cycles. TCRdb recomputed calls from the 5' RACE reads with MiXCR, one row per CDR3 protein. The sample contains roughly 930,000 distinct CDR3 sequences, approximately 49% of which appear only once. This TCR derives from a man aged 25 to 40 in good health. The sequencing input was blood. V and J are TRBV7-2 and TRBJ2-3; the D gene is possibly TRBD2 (7 bases). This CDR3 is CASSLVVGGPTDTQYF. The CDR3 DNA sequence: TGTGCCAGCAGCTTAGTTGTCGGGGGGCCCACAGATACGCAGTATTTT. The whole variable domain, filled in from reference TRBV7-2 and TRBJ2-3, reads GAGVSQSPSNKVTEKGKDVELRCDPISGHTALYWYRQSLGQGLEFLIYFQGNSAPDKSGLPSDRFSAERTGGSVSTLTIQRTQQEDSAVYLCASSLVVGGPTDTQYFGPGTRLTVL.